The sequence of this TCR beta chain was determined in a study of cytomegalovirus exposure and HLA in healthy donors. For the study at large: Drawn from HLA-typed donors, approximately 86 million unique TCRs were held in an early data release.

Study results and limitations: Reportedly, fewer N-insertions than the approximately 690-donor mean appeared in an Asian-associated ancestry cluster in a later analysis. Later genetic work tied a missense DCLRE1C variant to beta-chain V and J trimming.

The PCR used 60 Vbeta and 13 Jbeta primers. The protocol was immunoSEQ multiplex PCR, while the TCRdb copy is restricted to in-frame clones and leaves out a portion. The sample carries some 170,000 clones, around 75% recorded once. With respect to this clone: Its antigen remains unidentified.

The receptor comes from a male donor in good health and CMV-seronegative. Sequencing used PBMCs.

This CDR3 reads CAWSRQGETEAFF. The CDR3 DNA reads as TGTGCCTGGAGCCGACAGGGGGAGACTGAAGCTTTCTTT. This chain connects TRBV30 to TRBJ1-1, with 9 bases lining up with TRBD1. The germline gives CDR1 GTSNPN, CDR2 SVGIG (reference sequence). The CDR3 length is 13 residues. Losses at the gene ends were 3 bases for V and 5 bases for J; bases not matched to a gene: 4.